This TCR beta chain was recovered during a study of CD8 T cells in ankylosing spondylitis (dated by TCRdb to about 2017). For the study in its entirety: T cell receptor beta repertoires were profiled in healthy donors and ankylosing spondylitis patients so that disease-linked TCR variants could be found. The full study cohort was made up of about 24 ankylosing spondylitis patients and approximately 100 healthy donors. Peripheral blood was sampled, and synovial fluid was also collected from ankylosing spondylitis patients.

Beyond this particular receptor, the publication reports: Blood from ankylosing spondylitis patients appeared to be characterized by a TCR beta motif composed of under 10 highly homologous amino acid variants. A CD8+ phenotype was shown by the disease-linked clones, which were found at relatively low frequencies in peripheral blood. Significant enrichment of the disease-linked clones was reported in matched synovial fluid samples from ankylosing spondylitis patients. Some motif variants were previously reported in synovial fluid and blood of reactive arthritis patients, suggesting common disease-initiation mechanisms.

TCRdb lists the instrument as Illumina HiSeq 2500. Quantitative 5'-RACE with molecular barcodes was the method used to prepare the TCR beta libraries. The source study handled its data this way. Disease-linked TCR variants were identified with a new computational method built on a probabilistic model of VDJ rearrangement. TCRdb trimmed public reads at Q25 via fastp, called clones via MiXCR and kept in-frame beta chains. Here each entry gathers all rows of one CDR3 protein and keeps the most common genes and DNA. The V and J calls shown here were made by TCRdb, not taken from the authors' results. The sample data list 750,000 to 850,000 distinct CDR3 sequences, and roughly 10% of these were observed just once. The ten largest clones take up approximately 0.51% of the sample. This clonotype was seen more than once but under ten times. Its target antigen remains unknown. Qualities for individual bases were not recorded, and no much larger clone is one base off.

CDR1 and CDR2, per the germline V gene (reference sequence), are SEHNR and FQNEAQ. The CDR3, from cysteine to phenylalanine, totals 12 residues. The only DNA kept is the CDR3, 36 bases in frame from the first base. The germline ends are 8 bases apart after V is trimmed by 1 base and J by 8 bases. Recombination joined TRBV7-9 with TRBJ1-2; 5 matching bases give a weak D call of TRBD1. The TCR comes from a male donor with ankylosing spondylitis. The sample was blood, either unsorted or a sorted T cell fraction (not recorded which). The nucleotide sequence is TGTGCCAGCAGCTTAGAGACAGACGGCTACACCTTC. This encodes CASSLETDGYTF.